This T cell receptor beta chain was obtained from a study of T cell repertoires in cytomegalovirus infection. Whole-study findings and limits: Summed public TCR beta family frequency identified CMV carriers bearing the relevant HLA. Dominating the ex vivo response were TCR beta clonotypes that were CMV-specific and HLA-C-restricted.

Details on this clonotype: Its antigen is currently unknown.

Each CDR3 protein is one row after TCRdb ran MiXCR on the reads. The table shows about a million distinct CDR3 sequences, with roughly 31% occurring only once. The V and J ends lost 0 bases and 3 bases, in that order; junction bases with no gene match: 8. The CDR3 consists of 17 residues. The germline gives CDR1 LGHDT, CDR2 YNNKEL (reference sequence). V gene TRBV3-1 combines with J gene TRBJ1-5; 7 positions match TRBD1. The TCR originated in a human donor in good health (CMV status not recorded). Some clones in this sample may be carry-over from other donors' samples. The sequences come from cultured CD8+ T cells from PBMCs, collected from culture after CMV antigen stimulation. The CDR3 sequence is CASSQESGGGTNQPQHF. CDR3 nucleotides: TGTGCCAGCAGCCAAGAAAGCGGAGGGGGCACCAATCAGCCCCAGCATTTT.